This TCR beta chain was recovered during a study of T-cell memory formation after mild COVID-19. Study overall: Across donors, TCR clusters were largely donor specific.

Constant-segment-primed 5'RACE gave TCR alpha and TCR beta cDNA libraries with sample barcodes and UMIs. TCRdb re-called the 5' RACE reads through MiXCR, storing one row per CDR3 protein. The sample yields 350,000 to 500,000 distinct CDR3 sequences, less than 25% seen once. The V end was cut by 3 bases, the J end by 0 bases, with 8 bases between. The CDR3 consists of 13 residues. The germline V gene has CDR1 GTSNPN and CDR2 SVGIG (reference sequence). The receptor was isolated from an adult woman who had mild COVID-19 (a few samples of this study predate the infection). Cell type and time point are not known. The rearrangement uses TRBV30 and TRBJ1-1; D gene unclear. Sequencing was done on a sample of PBMCs or a T cell subset sorted from them (not recorded which). The CDR3, as DNA: TGTGCCTGGAGGTGGGCTATGAACACTGAAGCTTTCTTT. Amino acid sequence: CAWRWAMNTEAFF.